Listed below are T cell receptor beta chains from one sample, sequenced in a study of OX40 agonist ivuxolimab in advanced cancers. Profiled with immunoSEQ multiplex PCR; TCRdb holds only in-frame clones, not every one. The sample records some 90,000 clones, more than 80% being singletons. Sequenced material: CD4+ or CD8+ T cells sorted from blood, taken in a trial of the OX40 agonist ivuxolimab. Receptor source: an adult with an advanced solid tumor such as melanoma, head and neck, liver or kidney cancer. Both conserved end residues are part of each CDR3. The D gene is left open where the match is weak. Size is stated for part of the rows, as once, few or many counts, or as a class when the clone is expanded.

clone_size: .
d_call: .
v_call: TRBV2
cdr3_length: 13
j_call: TRBJ2-1
cdr3_aa: CASTQDSSNEQFF

clone_size: .
d_call: TRBD1
v_call: TRBV15
cdr3_length: 16
j_call: TRBJ2-5
cdr3_aa: CATSRLGQGRTETQYF

clone_size: .
d_call: .
v_call: TRBV7-2
cdr3_length: 15
j_call: TRBJ2-2
cdr3_aa: CASSLIQGMTGELFF

clone_size: .
d_call: .
v_call: TRBV27
cdr3_length: 12
j_call: TRBJ1-5
cdr3_aa: CASSSGGQPQHF

clone_size: .
d_call: .
v_call: TRBV5-1
cdr3_length: 15
j_call: TRBJ2-1
cdr3_aa: CASSKEPSVYNEQFF

clone_size: few
d_call: .
v_call: TRBV13
cdr3_length: 16
j_call: TRBJ2-1
cdr3_aa: CASSFGEPSSYNEQFF

clone_size: .
d_call: .
v_call: TRBV10-3
cdr3_length: 13
j_call: TRBJ2-1
cdr3_aa: CATKGPSANEQFF

clone_size: once
d_call: .
v_call: TRBV11-3
cdr3_length: 15
j_call: TRBJ2-7
cdr3_aa: CASSLILGSSYEQYF

clone_size: .
d_call: .
v_call: TRBV6-5
cdr3_length: 13
j_call: TRBJ1-6
cdr3_aa: CASSYRGNSPLHF

clone_size: .
d_call: TRBD2
v_call: TRBV30
cdr3_length: 14
j_call: TRBJ2-5
cdr3_aa: CAWTRGLAGETQYF

clone_size: once
d_call: .
v_call: TRBV18
cdr3_length: 14
j_call: TRBJ1-4
cdr3_aa: CASSPGATNEKLFF

clone_size: once
d_call: TRBD2
v_call: TRBV7-3
cdr3_length: 16
j_call: TRBJ2-1
cdr3_aa: CASSPNPGLAGNEQFF

clone_size: .
d_call: TRBD1
v_call: TRBV19
cdr3_length: 17
j_call: TRBJ1-1
cdr3_aa: CASSSGTGRFRSTEAFF

clone_size: once
d_call: .
v_call: TRBV7-9
cdr3_length: 13
j_call: TRBJ1-1
cdr3_aa: CASSFGPGTEAFF

clone_size: .
d_call: TRBD1
v_call: TRBV7-9
cdr3_length: 15
j_call: TRBJ2-1
cdr3_aa: CASRSPGQAGQEQFF

clone_size: .
d_call: .
v_call: TRBV7-9
cdr3_length: 13
j_call: TRBJ2-1
cdr3_aa: CASSLERTGHQFF

clone_size: .
d_call: TRBD2
v_call: TRBV2
cdr3_length: 18
j_call: TRBJ2-1
cdr3_aa: CASSSGLAGGYSYNEQFF

clone_size: .
d_call: TRBD1
v_call: TRBV28
cdr3_length: 14
j_call: TRBJ2-3
cdr3_aa: CASRTTGVTDTQYF

clone_size: few
d_call: .
v_call: TRBV11-2
cdr3_length: 14
j_call: TRBJ1-2
cdr3_aa: CASSSQRFNYGYTF

clone_size: .
d_call: .
v_call: TRBV7-9
cdr3_length: 16
j_call: TRBJ2-1
cdr3_aa: CASSLRIDFVYNEQFF

clone_size: .
d_call: .
v_call: TRBV9
cdr3_length: 14
j_call: TRBJ2-7
cdr3_aa: CASSVAWSSYEQYF

clone_size: few
d_call: .
v_call: TRBV19
cdr3_length: 14
j_call: TRBJ1-2
cdr3_aa: CASSIDLGTNGYTF

clone_size: .
d_call: TRBD2
v_call: TRBV29-1
cdr3_length: 13
j_call: TRBJ2-3
cdr3_aa: CSVVTGGTDTQYF

clone_size: .
d_call: .
v_call: TRBV28
cdr3_length: 12
j_call: TRBJ2-3
cdr3_aa: CASSSMADTQYF

clone_size: .
d_call: .
v_call: TRBV5-1
cdr3_length: 16
j_call: TRBJ2-2
cdr3_aa: CASSLGWGRTTGELFF

clone_size: .
d_call: TRBD2
v_call: TRBV19
cdr3_length: 15
j_call: TRBJ2-3
cdr3_aa: CASSKREEVTDTQYF

clone_size: few
d_call: .
v_call: TRBV10-1
cdr3_length: 15
j_call: TRBJ2-7
cdr3_aa: CASSPYRDTSYEQYF

clone_size: .
d_call: .
v_call: TRBV2
cdr3_length: 15
j_call: TRBJ1-3
cdr3_aa: CASSDLHRAGNTIYF

clone_size: .
d_call: TRBD1
v_call: TRBV2
cdr3_length: 15
j_call: TRBJ2-7
cdr3_aa: CASRGETGITYEQYF

clone_size: .
d_call: .
v_call: TRBV6-5
cdr3_length: 15
j_call: TRBJ1-1
cdr3_aa: CASTHGGGLKTEAFF

clone_size: .
d_call: .
v_call: TRBV19
cdr3_length: 13
j_call: TRBJ1-5
cdr3_aa: CASRVSGDQPQHF

clone_size: .
d_call: .
v_call: TRBV19
cdr3_length: 13
j_call: TRBJ2-1
cdr3_aa: CASSILFYNEQFF

clone_size: .
d_call: TRBD1
v_call: TRBV4-1
cdr3_length: 17
j_call: TRBJ1-5
cdr3_aa: CASSQGILGQGNQPQHF

clone_size: .
d_call: .
v_call: TRBV7-2
cdr3_length: 15
j_call: TRBJ2-7
cdr3_aa: CASSARGPVTYEQYF

clone_size: .
d_call: TRBD1
v_call: TRBV5-4
cdr3_length: 14
j_call: TRBJ2-7
cdr3_aa: CASSPRGTGAEQYF

clone_size: .
d_call: .
v_call: TRBV7-9
cdr3_length: 15
j_call: TRBJ2-1
cdr3_aa: CASSPYFLRDNEQFF

clone_size: few
d_call: .
v_call: TRBV7-2
cdr3_length: 14
j_call: TRBJ1-1
cdr3_aa: CASSLGLLNTEAFF

clone_size: .
d_call: .
v_call: TRBV4-3
cdr3_length: 16
j_call: TRBJ2-5
cdr3_aa: CASSQDYQIGGETQYF

clone_size: .
d_call: .
v_call: TRBV19
cdr3_length: 16
j_call: TRBJ2-3
cdr3_aa: CASSSPPGQTSDTQYF

clone_size: .
d_call: .
v_call: TRBV5-1
cdr3_length: 13
j_call: TRBJ2-2
cdr3_aa: CASSFSRTGELFF

clone_size: .
d_call: .
v_call: TRBV30
cdr3_length: 14
j_call: TRBJ1-4
cdr3_aa: CAWSVRDRFAKLFF

clone_size: few
d_call: .
v_call: TRBV12-1
cdr3_length: 16
j_call: TRBJ2-1
cdr3_aa: CASSFGGSGSYNEQFF

clone_size: .
d_call: .
v_call: TRBV7-2
cdr3_length: 12
j_call: TRBJ2-1
cdr3_aa: CASSGRTLGQFF

clone_size: .
d_call: .
v_call: TRBV30
cdr3_length: 14
j_call: TRBJ1-2
cdr3_aa: CAWSSGVGNYGYTF

clone_size: .
d_call: .
v_call: TRBV5-1
cdr3_length: 13
j_call: TRBJ2-7
cdr3_aa: CASSSTMGALQYF

clone_size: .
d_call: .
v_call: TRBV5-5
cdr3_length: 13
j_call: TRBJ2-7
cdr3_aa: CASSLAVGGEQYF

clone_size: once
d_call: .
v_call: TRBV7-9
cdr3_length: 12
j_call: TRBJ2-3
cdr3_aa: CASSPGLDTQYF

clone_size: .
d_call: TRBD1
v_call: TRBV7-2
cdr3_length: 17
j_call: TRBJ1-5
cdr3_aa: CASSLALEGAGNQPQHF

clone_size: .
d_call: .
v_call: TRBV10-1
cdr3_length: 15
j_call: TRBJ2-2
cdr3_aa: CASSESGVSVGELFF

clone_size: .
d_call: .
v_call: TRBV12-2
cdr3_length: 16
j_call: TRBJ1-5
cdr3_aa: CASRFKPSDSNQPQHF

clone_size: .
d_call: .
v_call: TRBV7-2
cdr3_length: 12
j_call: TRBJ2-1
cdr3_aa: CASSLEAGEQFF

clone_size: .
d_call: .
v_call: TRBV5-8
cdr3_length: 16
j_call: TRBJ1-5
cdr3_aa: CASRDGKTGFNQPQHF